These 25 T cell receptor beta chains were sequenced from one sample in a study of OX40 agonist ivuxolimab in advanced cancers. The repertoire was sequenced with immunoSEQ multiplex PCR; TCRdb's copy has only in-frame clones and lacks some. The sample records about 73,000 clones, roughly nine tenths being singletons. The sequenced sample was CD4+ or CD8+ T cells sorted from blood, obtained in a trial of the OX40 agonist ivuxolimab. These receptors all stem from an adult with an advanced solid tumor such as melanoma, head and neck, liver or kidney cancer.

The chain uses TRBV29-1 and TRBJ2-7, with D unresolved. With 4 bases removed from V and 2 bases from J, the gap between germline ends came to 9 bases. Germline loops: CDR1 SQVTM, CDR2 ANQGSEA. The CDR3 extends over 12 amino acids. The CDR3 coding sequence is TGCAGCGTTGTGGCAAATCCCTACGAGCAGTACTTC. It translates to CSVVANPYEQYF.

The rearrangement links TRBV4-1 to TRBJ1-1; D is perhaps TRBD1 (5 bases). Germline values: CDR1 MGHRA, CDR2 YSYEKL. The CDR3 sequence is 12 residues long. Between the trimmed V and J ends, which lost 5 bases and 6 bases, there was a span of 10 bases. CDR3 residues: CASSGGVPEAFF. In DNA, the CDR3 is TGCGCCAGCAGCGGGGGGGTCCCTGAAGCTTTCTTT.

The chain recombines TRBV27 with TRBJ1-2; TRBD1 agrees at 7 bases. The CDR3 length is 16 residues. Trimming cost V 3 bases and J 7 bases; bases outside gene matches: 14. Germline V gene lookup returns CDR1 MNHEY and CDR2 SMNVEV (reference sequence). The CDR3 nucleotides read TGTGCCAGCAGTTTGCCGTCAATCGAGGGGGCGGCTGGCTACACCTTC. Encoded protein: CASSLPSIEGAAGYTF.

V gene TRBV5-8 combines with J gene TRBJ2-7; perhaps TRBD2 as D (5 bases). Trimming took 0 bases from V and 2 from J, leaving 9 bases between them. The CDR3 loop spans 14 amino acids. Germline V gene lookup returns CDR1 SGHTS and CDR2 YDEGEE. The CDR3 here is CASSLGFGAYEQYF. CDR3 in DNA: TGTGCCAGCAGCTTGGGATTCGGGGCCTACGAGCAGTACTTC.

This clone appeared once. This rearrangement joins TRBV7-2 to TRBJ2-1; 11 positions agree with TRBD1. This CDR3 contains 15 residues. Per germline, CDR1 SGHTA and CDR2 FQGNSA. With V trimmed by 6 bases and J by 7 bases, 8 bases remained unmatched. The DNA for the CDR3 is TGTGCCAGCAGGGACGGGACAGGGGGTTGGAATGAGCAGTTCTTC. It yields the protein CASRDGTGGWNEQFF.

A note on this clone: Germline is not matched at one junction end, which may reflect a read error. The chain joins TRBV5-4 to TRBJ2-7; perhaps TRBD2 as D (5 bases). The CDR3 covers 14 residues. From germline, CDR1 is SGHNT and CDR2 YYREEE (reference sequence). DNA for the CDR3: TGTGCCAGCAGCTTGGACCAGCGGTCCTCCGAGCAGTACTTC. Amino acids: CASSLDQRSSEQYF.

V is TRBV7-9 and J is TRBJ1-1, with D uncertain. Germline CDR1 and CDR2: SEHNR and FQNEAQ (reference sequence). The CDR3 has 16 amino acids. Between the trimmed V and J ends, which lost 0 bases and 4 bases, there was a span of 15 bases. CDR3 sequence (DNA): TGTGCCAGCAGCTTAGCGCCCCGTGAAGAGGGCACTGAAGCTTTCTTT. This gives the protein CASSLAPREEGTEAFF.

V and J are TRBV6-6 and TRBJ1-1; D might be TRBD1 (5 bases). Trimming took 6 bases from V and 4 from J, leaving 12 bases between them. Germline CDR1 is MNHNY and CDR2 is SVGAGI (reference sequence). CDR3 size: 13 residues. The CDR3 DNA is TGTGCCAGCAGGGGGGACGGACCCACTGAAGCTTTCTTT. Translating it yields CASRGDGPTEAFF.

The count of this clone is one. The chain's CDR3 is CASSSGGAFYGYTF. CDR3 nucleotides: TGTGCCAGCAGTTCAGGGGGCGCATTCTATGGCTACACCTTC. V is TRBV27 and J is TRBJ1-2; 8 bases are a match to TRBD1. V shed 4 bases, J shed 4 bases, and the junction held 5 bases outside the gene matches. Per the germline V gene, CDR1 is MNHEY and CDR2 is SMNVEV (reference sequence). CDR3 size: 14 residues.

The rearrangement uses TRBV4-3 and TRBJ2-7, with D perhaps matching TRBD1 or TRBD2 (6 bases each). The CDR3 consists of 15 residues. Trimming left V 4 bases short and J 1 base short, with 14 bases between. Germline lookup yields CDR1 LGHNA and CDR2 YSLEER. For the CDR3, the DNA is TGCGCCAGCAGCCTCACCCGGGGGCCGTCCTACGAGCAGTACTTC. This codes for CASSLTRGPSYEQYF.

The rearrangement uses TRBV5-6 and TRBJ2-2; D unclear. Germline assignment: CDR1 SGHDT and CDR2 YYEEEE. The CDR3 loop spans 12 amino acids. Deletions cut 5 bases from V and 0 bases from J, with 2 bases between. CDR3 sequence (DNA): TGTGCCAGCAGGGCGAACACCGGGGAGCTGTTTTTT. This codes for CASRANTGELFF.

The V and J genes are TRBV4-3 and TRBJ1-3, with D perhaps TRBD1 (6 bases). CDR1 is LGHNA, CDR2 YSLEER, per germline. Between the trimmed V and J ends, which lost 1 base and 0 bases, there was a span of 10 bases. The CDR3 sequence is 16 residues long. The CDR3, as DNA: TGCGCCAGCAGCCAAGCACAAGGGGGCTCTGGAAACACCATATATTTT. It encodes CASSQAQGGSGNTIYF.

The V gene is TRBV6-6, the J gene TRBJ2-7; 8 nucleotides match TRBD1. The germline V gene encodes CDR1 MNHNY and CDR2 SVGAGI (reference sequence). The CDR3 has 12 amino acids. The junction had 3 bases not matched to a gene; V was cut back by 2 bases and J by 9 bases. The CDR3 region has the DNA TGTGCCAGCAGTTACGAGACAGGGGTGCAGTACTTC. It codes for CASSYETGVQYF.

V usage is TRBV5-1 and J usage is TRBJ1-2; D is uncertain. The CDR3 spans 15 residues. The ends were cut back, 0 bases at V and 6 bases at J, with 15 bases in the middle. The germline V gene encodes CDR1 SGHRS and CDR2 YFSETQ. In nucleotides, the CDR3 is TGCGCCAGCAGCTTGGCCCAGCCCCCGGCGGATGGCTACACCTTC. Its translation is CASSLAQPPADGYTF.

The J gene is TRBJ2-3, the V gene TRBV9, with a tentative D call TRBD2 (5 bases). CDR3 length: 16 residues. Germline CDR1 reads SGDLS; CDR2 reads YYNGEE. V was shortened by 4 bases and J by 2 bases, with 17 bases between the two germline ends. The CDR3 loop is CASSSPSEEVTDTQYF. The CDR3 DNA follows: TGTGCCAGCAGCTCCCCCTCGGAGGAGGTCACAGATACGCAGTATTTT.

This clone was picked up one time. V usage is TRBV5-6 and J usage is TRBJ2-5; D is ambiguous. The assigned J gene may be wrong: the sequence end matches TRBJ2-7 better. The CDR3 covers 13 residues. Germline assignment: CDR1 SGHDT and CDR2 YYEEEE. CDR3 amino acids: CASSFGPDYEQYF. As DNA, the CDR3 is TGTGCCAGCAGCTTCGGACCGGACTACGAGCAGTACTTC.

V usage is TRBV2 and J usage is TRBJ1-2; D remains unclear. V shed 4 bases and J shed 3 bases, with 3 bases lying between them. CDR3 size: 11 residues. CDR1 and CDR2 (germline): SNHLY, FYNNEI. CDR3 bases: TGTGCCAGCAGTGGAGACTATGGCTACACCTTC. This translates into CASSGDYGYTF.

CDR3 coding DNA: TGTGCCAGCAGTTTCCAAGCGACAGCGCCCTTCACAGATACGCAGTATTTT. Its translation: CASSFQATAPFTDTQYF. The V gene is TRBV27, the J gene TRBJ2-3, with D possibly being TRBD1 (5 bases). V was trimmed by 3 bases and J by 2 bases, leaving 18 bases between them. The CDR3 is made up of 17 amino acids. The V gene's germline CDR1 is MNHEY and CDR2 SMNVEV (reference sequence).

J is TRBJ2-3 and V is TRBV7-3, with D perhaps matching TRBD2 (6 bases). The germline V and J ends were trimmed by 4 bases and 9 bases, with 11 bases remaining between them. CDR1 is SGHTA and CDR2 is FQGTGA in the germline V gene. There are 12 residues in the CDR3. The CDR3 region is CASSSQEGTQYF. CDR3 coding DNA: TGTGCCAGCAGCTCACAGGAGGGCACGCAGTATTTT.

The genes are TRBV5-4 and TRBJ1-6; D might be TRBD1 (6 bases). Germline V gene lookup returns CDR1 SGHNT and CDR2 YYREEE (reference sequence). The length of the CDR3 is 14 residues. Between the trimmed V and J ends, which lost 4 bases and 8 bases, there was a span of 13 bases. The chain's CDR3 is CASSADRAYSPLHF. The CDR3, as DNA: TGTGCCAGCAGCGCGGACAGAGCGTATTCACCCCTCCACTTT.

The chain uses TRBV6-6 and TRBJ2-3; D is unclear. The length of the CDR3 is 16 residues. Germline V CDR1 and CDR2: MNHNY, SVGAGI (reference sequence). The V gene lost 1 base and the J gene lost 0 bases, with 11 bases spanning the gap. CDR3 region: CASSYLPGASTDTQYF. The CDR3, as DNA: TGTGCCAGCAGTTACTTACCGGGTGCTAGCACAGATACGCAGTATTTT.

The chain has TRBV7-6 and TRBJ2-3, with D unclear. The CDR3 extends over 15 amino acids. The germline V and J ends were trimmed by 1 base and 2 bases, with 10 bases remaining between them. Germline CDR1 SGHVS, CDR2 FNYEAQ. DNA for the CDR3: TGTGCCAGCAGCTTAGGGGCCGCTAACACAGATACGCAGTATTTT. Amino acids: CASSLGAANTDTQYF.

This chain joins TRBV5-1 and TRBJ1-4; the D is unclear. V was pared by 6 bases and J by 0 bases, with 21 bases between. The CDR3 extends over 18 amino acids. CDR1 is SGHRS and CDR2 is YFSETQ in the germline V gene. The CDR3 DNA is TGCGCCAGCAAGGCCGCGATACATCTGGCGGCAACTAATGAAAAACTGTTTTTT. Encoded protein: CASKAAIHLAATNEKLFF.

The CDR3 here is CASGLANYGYTF. In nucleotides, the CDR3 is TGTGCTAGTGGTTTGGCTAACTATGGCTACACCTTC. V is TRBV12-5 and J is TRBJ1-2, with D unclear. Germline assignment: CDR1 LGHNT and CDR2 FRNRAP. Trimming shortened V by 1 base and J by 0 bases, and 0 bases separated the two germline ends. The CDR3 spans 12 residues. The whole variable domain, remainder taken from reference TRBV12-5 and TRBJ1-2, is DARVTQTPRHKVTEMGQEVTMRCQPILGHNTVFWYRQTMMQGLELLAYFRNRAPLDDSGMPKDRFSAEMPDATLATLKIQPSEPRDSAVYFCASGLANYGYTFGSGTRLTVV.

V gene TRBV28 combines with J gene TRBJ2-4, with a weak D call TRBD1 (6 bases). Trimming removed 3 bases from V and 9 bases from J, with 12 bases in between. The CDR3 sequence is 13 residues long. The germline gives CDR1 MDHEN, CDR2 SYDVKM. Here the CDR3 DNA reads TGTGCCAGCAGTTTTTTAGCAGGGGCCATTCAGTACTTC. Amino acids: CASSFLAGAIQYF.